This TCR beta chain was identified in a study of cytomegalovirus exposure and HLA in healthy donors. Germline V gives CDR1 SSHAT, CDR2 FNYEAQ (reference sequence). The length of the CDR3 is 13 residues. Primers: 60 Vbeta forward and 13 Jbeta reverse. The data were produced by immunoSEQ multiplex PCR, yet TCRdb's version contains in-frame clones alone and is incomplete. In the table there are about 130,000 clones, around 84% of which are singletons. Only one count was recorded for this clone. Sequencing input: PBMCs. The TCR originated in a woman aged 18-29 years in good health and CMV-seropositive. J is TRBJ2-6 and V is TRBV7-7; the match to TRBD2 covers 7 bases. CDR3 nucleotides: TGTGCAACGGGGGGTTATGGGGCCAACGTCCTGACTTTC. Encoded protein: CATGGYGANVLTF.